This T cell receptor (beta chain) was observed in a study of CD4+ T cells in melanoma. Sequencing used immunoSEQ multiplex PCR; TCRdb keeps in-frame clones, though not all of them. The sample lists about 110,000 clones, roughly 90% occurring once. The clonotype was recovered from a human donor with melanoma. Specimen: peripheral blood.

CDR3 nucleotide sequence: TGTGCCAGCAGCGGCGGGCTAGCGGTTGAGACCCAGTACTTC. Protein product: CASSGGLAVETQYF. The chain links TRBV5-4 to TRBJ2-5; TRBD2 agrees at 7 bases. The CDR3 consists of 14 residues. Germline V gives CDR1 SGHNT, CDR2 YYREEE (reference sequence). Germline trimming cut 4 bases from V and 5 bases from J; bases unmatched to any gene: 8.